Below are 13 T cell receptor beta chains sequenced from a single sample in a study of tumor-infiltrating lymphocytes in primary liver carcinoma. Unsorted whole blood supplied the blood RNA, and germline DNA was isolated too. With around 520 ng total RNA as template and a constant-region primer, TCR beta cDNA was made. Library construction for TCR beta comprised three nested multiplex PCR rounds performed with slightly modified ARM-PCR. In the first two PCR rounds, TRBV1-TRBV30 forward primers were paired with a C-beta reverse primer, and each round lasted roughly 9 cycles. TCRdb re-derived calls from the multiplex PCR reads in MiXCR, one entry per CDR3 protein. The sample carries about 200,000 distinct CDR3 sequences, less than 70% recorded once. Specimen: peripheral blood. These TCRs come from a woman aged 60-70 years with primary liver carcinoma and hepatitis B virus infection.

The table lists this clonotype with a count of one. The rearrangement joins TRBV5-5 to TRBJ2-2; a possible D gene is TRBD1 (5 bases). The CDR3 has 19 residues. V lost 0 bases and J 0 bases, leaving 18 bases between the germline ends. Germline V lookup: CDR1 SGHKS, CDR2 YYEKEE (reference sequence). The CDR3 DNA reads TGTGCCAGCAGCTTGGCCCAAGGGGCACTAAAGACGAACACCGGGGAGCTGTTTTTT. Translated: CASSLAQGALKTNTGELFF.

This chain connects TRBV18 to TRBJ1-4; D is ambiguous. V lost 6 bases and J 10 bases, leaving 18 bases between the germline ends. The germline V gene has CDR1 KGHSH and CDR2 LQKENI. This CDR3 has 14 residues. The chain's CDR3 is CASSTEPPVGKLFF. CDR3 bases: TGTGCCAGCTCCACCGAGCCTCCGGTAGGAAAACTGTTTTTT.

As regards this clonotype: As the CDR3 is not closed by the conserved phenylalanine or tryptophan, this likely results from a read error. The chain carries TRBV29-1 and TRBJ2-5; no firm D call. This CDR3 is built from 12 residues. V was shortened by 4 bases and J by 5 bases, with 11 bases between the two germline ends. CDR1 and CDR2 (germline): SQVTM, ANQGSEA. The CDR3 protein is CSVASGGETQYS. The CDR3 DNA reads TGCAGCGTTGCGAGTGGCGGCGAGACCCAGTACTCC.

Concerning this clonotype: Being one base from a much bigger clone, this may be a read error. The genes are TRBV6-5 and TRBJ2-5, with unresolved D. V lost 2 bases and J lost 0, with 7 bases in between. The germline CDR1 and CDR2 sequences are MNHEY and SVGAGI. This CDR3 is 14 amino acids long. The CDR3 coding sequence is TGTGCCAGCAGTTACCTTCCTGACCAAGAGACCCAGTACTTC. This gives the protein CASSYLPDQETQYF.

Turning to this clonotype: This may be a read error, as it is one base from a much larger clone. This chain links TRBV6-6 with TRBJ1-4, with 7 nucleotides matching TRBD1. CDR1 is MNHNY and CDR2 is SVGAGI in the germline V gene (reference sequence). This CDR3 region has 16 residues. CDR3 DNA sequence: TGTGCCAGCAGTTACACTCTGACAGGGTTGGATGAAAAACTGCTTTTT. Translating it yields CASSYTLTGLDEKLLF.

Turning to this clonotype: Sequence at one end of the junction differs from germline and may be a read error. The V and J genes are TRBV11-2 and TRBJ2-7; 10 bases line up with TRBD2. CDR1 is SGHAT, CDR2 FQNNGV, per germline. The CDR3 runs 18 residues. CDR3 in amino acids: CASSLIKREGLGTYKQYF. The DNA of the CDR3 is TGTGCCAGCAGCCTGATTAAGCGGGAGGGCCTTGGGACCTACAAGCAGTACTTC.

On this clonotype itself: With a much larger clone just one base away, this may be a read error. This chain connects TRBV5-4 to TRBJ1-1; the D gene is possibly TRBD1 (6 bases). This CDR3 spans 12 amino acids. V lost 3 bases, J lost 7 bases, and 10 bases lay in between. From germline, CDR1 is SGHNT and CDR2 YYREEE (reference sequence). The CDR3: CASSWGGNEAFF. The CDR3 coding sequence is TGTGCCAGCAGCTGGGGGGGCAATGAAGCTTTCTTT. The full variable domain, in which reference TRBV5-4 and TRBJ1-1 provide the parts outside the CDR3, is ETGVTQSPTHLIKTRGQQVTLRCSSQSGHNTVSWYQQALGQGPQFIFQYYREEENGRGNFPPRFSGLQFPNYSSELNVNALELDDSALYLCASSWGGNEAFFGQGTRLTVV.

The chain employs TRBV11-2 and TRBJ2-7; D is undetermined. From germline, CDR1 is SGHAT and CDR2 FQNNGV. The CDR3 length is 12 residues. The ends were cut back, 2 bases at V and 6 bases at J, with 8 bases in the middle. The CDR3 region has the DNA TGTGCCAGCAGCTTAATCTGGGGCGAGCAGTACTTC. This gives the protein CASSLIWGEQYF.

Ten or more counts support this clonotype. The chain carries TRBV6-2 or TRBV6-3 and TRBJ2-1, with D possibly TRBD2 on 5 matching bases. The V and J ends lost 6 bases and 2 bases respectively, with 8 bases between them. The length of the CDR3 is 13 residues. Per germline, CDR1 MNHEY and CDR2 SVGEGT. The CDR3 DNA reads as TGTGCCAGCAGGGGAGTTACCTACAATGAGCAGTTCTTC. The encoded protein is CASRGVTYNEQFF.

The rearrangement links TRBV5-4 to TRBJ2-2; D is unclear. CDR1 is SGHNT and CDR2 is YYREEE in the germline V gene (reference sequence). The CDR3 runs 14 residues. Trimming stripped 1 base from V and 1 base from J, with 5 bases between. The CDR3 loop is CASSLSQNTGELFF. CDR3 coding DNA: TGTGCCAGCAGCTTGAGTCAGAACACCGGGGAGCTGTTTTTT.

The sample holds a few counts of this clonotype. The chain combines TRBV5-4 with TRBJ1-6; weak D call: TRBD1 (5 bases). The CDR3 length is 15 residues. From germline, CDR1 is SGHNT and CDR2 YYREEE (reference sequence). The V end was cut by 2 bases, the J end by 7 bases, with 13 bases between. DNA for the CDR3: TGTGCCAGCAGCTTCGAGGGGCGTGGAAATTCACCCCTCCACTTT. Amino acids: CASSFEGRGNSPLHF.

V usage is TRBV28 and J usage is TRBJ2-7, with a weak D call TRBD2 (6 bases). The CDR3 extends over 14 amino acids. Germline V gene sequence: CDR1 MDHEN, CDR2 SYDVKM. With 9 bases removed from V and 0 bases from J, the gap between germline ends came to 15 bases. Here the CDR3 reads CASRDAGNSYEQYF. DNA of the CDR3: TGTGCCAGTAGGGACGCGGGGAACTCCTACGAGCAGTACTTC.

Only one count was recorded for this clonotype. A read error is possible here, since a much larger clone lies one base away. The genes are TRBV14 and TRBJ2-7; 8 bases align to TRBD1. This CDR3 is built from 15 residues. The germline V gene has CDR1 SGHDN and CDR2 FVKESK. The CDR3 DNA reads TGTGCCAGCAGCCAAGGAAGCAGGGGGCTTTACGAGCAGCACTTC. Translation gives CASSQGSRGLYEQHF.